Listed here are 2 T cell receptor beta chains from one sample, sequenced in a study of tumor-infiltrating lymphocytes in primary liver carcinoma. The input was 450 to 500 ng total RNA; TCR beta cDNA was made from it with a constant-region primer. The TCR beta library was amplified through three nested multiplex PCR rounds in a modified ARM-PCR procedure. Primers for the first two PCR rounds were TRBV1-TRBV30 forward primers and a C-beta reverse primer (approximately 10 cycles per round). TCRdb re-derived calls from the multiplex PCR reads in MiXCR, one entry per CDR3 protein. The table includes approximately 330,000 distinct CDR3 sequences, roughly two thirds detected once. Unsorted whole blood supplied the RNA, and germline DNA was extracted too. Material for sequencing was peripheral blood. The origin of the receptors is a man between 40 and 49 years old with primary liver carcinoma and hepatitis B virus infection.

This clonotype was recorded many times. V gene TRBV29-1 combines with J gene TRBJ2-3; TRBD1 matches at 8 bases. With V trimmed by 1 base and J by 4 bases, 4 bases remained unmatched. Germline values: CDR1 SQVTM, CDR2 ANQGSEA. This CDR3 has 14 amino acids. The CDR3 bases are TGCAGCGTTGAAGGACAGGGGAACCCAGATACGCAGTATTTT. Amino acids: CSVEGQGNPDTQYF.

Turning to this clonotype: A junction boundary mismatches the germline segment, possibly from a read error. The chain uses TRBV10-1 and TRBJ2-7; 9 bases match TRBD1. Germline V gene lookup returns CDR1 WNHNN and CDR2 SYGVQD (reference sequence). The CDR3 consists of 12 residues. Written as DNA, the CDR3 is TGCGCCAACAGTGACAGGGGGACTGAGCAGTACTTC. Translated, it gives CANSDRGTEQYF.